This T cell receptor (beta chain) was observed in a study of tumor-infiltrating lymphocytes in primary liver carcinoma. Study in general: Patients were both men and women, whose ages ran from 30 to 69 years.

Synthesis of TCR beta cDNA was carried out from about 540 ng total RNA with a constant-region primer. Nested multiplex PCR, run for three rounds with slightly modified ARM-PCR, yielded TCR beta libraries. The two initial PCR rounds, approximately 10 cycles each, used TRBV1-TRBV30 forward and C-beta reverse primers. TCRdb itself ran the multiplex PCR reads through MiXCR, one entry per CDR3 protein. Of about 180,000 distinct CDR3 sequences in the sample, about 55% were seen once. Study-level points and caveats: The difference in top-250-clone fraction between tumors and blood was significant, favoring tumors (p = 0.039).

RNA isolated from unsorted whole blood supplied the blood RNA, with germline DNA also extracted. Approximately 4.1 milliliters of peripheral blood were drawn presurgically. This clonotype came up a few times. The antigen is not known. V was shortened by 1 base and J by 2 bases, with 12 bases between the two germline ends. CDR3 length equals 16 residues. Germline V CDR1 and CDR2: MNHNS, SASEGT. Sample: peripheral blood. The source of this sequence is a man aged 35 to 55 with primary liver carcinoma and hepatitis B virus infection. V usage is TRBV6-1 and J usage is TRBJ2-1; D gene ambiguous. CDR3 in amino acids: CASSEVSSPAYNEQFF. The CDR3 nucleotides read TGTGCCAGCAGTGAAGTGAGCAGCCCAGCCTACAATGAGCAGTTCTTC.